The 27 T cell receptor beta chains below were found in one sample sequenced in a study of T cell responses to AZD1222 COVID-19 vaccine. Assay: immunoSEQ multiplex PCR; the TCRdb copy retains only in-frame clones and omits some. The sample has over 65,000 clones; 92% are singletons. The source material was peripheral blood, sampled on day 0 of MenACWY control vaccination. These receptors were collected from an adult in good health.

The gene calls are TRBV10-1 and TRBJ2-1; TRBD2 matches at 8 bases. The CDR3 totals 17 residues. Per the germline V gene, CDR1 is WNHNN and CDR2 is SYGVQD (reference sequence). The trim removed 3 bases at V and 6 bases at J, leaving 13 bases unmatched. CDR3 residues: CASSENTGLAGFNEQFF. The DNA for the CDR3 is TGCGCCAGCAGTGAAAATACGGGTCTAGCGGGTTTCAATGAGCAGTTCTTC.

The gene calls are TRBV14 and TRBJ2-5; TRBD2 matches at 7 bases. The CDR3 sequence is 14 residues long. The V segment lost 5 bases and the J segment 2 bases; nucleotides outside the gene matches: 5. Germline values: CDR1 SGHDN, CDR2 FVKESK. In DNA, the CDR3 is TGTGCCAGCAGCGGATGGGGAGGGCAAGAGACCCAGTACTTC. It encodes CASSGWGGQETQYF. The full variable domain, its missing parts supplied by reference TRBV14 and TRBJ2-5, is EAGVTQFPSHSVIEKGQTVTLRCDPISGHDNLYWYRRVMGKEIKFLLHFVKESKQDESGMPNNRFLAERTGGTYSTLKVQPAELEDSGVYFCASSGWGGQETQYFGPGTRLLVL.

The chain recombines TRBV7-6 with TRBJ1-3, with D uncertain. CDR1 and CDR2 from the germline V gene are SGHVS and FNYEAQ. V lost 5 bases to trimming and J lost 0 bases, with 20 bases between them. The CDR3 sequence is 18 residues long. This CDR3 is CASSPTPAGGGSGNTIYF. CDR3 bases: TGTGCCAGCAGCCCCACCCCCGCGGGAGGCGGCTCTGGAAACACCATATATTTT.

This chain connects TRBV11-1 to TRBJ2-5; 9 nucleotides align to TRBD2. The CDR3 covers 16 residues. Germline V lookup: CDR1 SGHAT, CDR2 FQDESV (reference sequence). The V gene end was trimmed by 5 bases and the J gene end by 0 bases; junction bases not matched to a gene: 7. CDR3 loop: CASSRGTSPYQETQYF. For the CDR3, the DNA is TGTGCCAGCAGCCGGGGGACTAGCCCGTACCAAGAGACCCAGTACTTC.

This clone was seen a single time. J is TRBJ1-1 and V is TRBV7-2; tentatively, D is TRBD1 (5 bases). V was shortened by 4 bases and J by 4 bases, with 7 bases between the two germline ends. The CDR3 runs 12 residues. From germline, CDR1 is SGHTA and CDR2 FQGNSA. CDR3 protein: CASSWGGTEAFF. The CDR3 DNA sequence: TGTGCCAGCAGCTGGGGGGGCACTGAAGCTTTCTTT. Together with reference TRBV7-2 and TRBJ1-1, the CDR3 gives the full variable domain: GAGVSQSPSNKVTEKGKDVELRCDPISGHTALYWYRQSLGQGLEFLIYFQGNSAPDKSGLPSDRFSAERTGGSVSTLTIQRTQQEDSAVYLCASSWGGTEAFFGQGTRLTVV.

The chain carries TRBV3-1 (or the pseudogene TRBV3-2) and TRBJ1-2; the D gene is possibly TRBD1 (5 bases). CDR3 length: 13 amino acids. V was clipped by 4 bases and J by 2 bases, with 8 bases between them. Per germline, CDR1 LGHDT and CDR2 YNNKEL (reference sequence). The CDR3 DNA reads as TGTGCCAGCAGCCCTCAGGGAAACTATGGCTACACCTTC. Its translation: CASSPQGNYGYTF.

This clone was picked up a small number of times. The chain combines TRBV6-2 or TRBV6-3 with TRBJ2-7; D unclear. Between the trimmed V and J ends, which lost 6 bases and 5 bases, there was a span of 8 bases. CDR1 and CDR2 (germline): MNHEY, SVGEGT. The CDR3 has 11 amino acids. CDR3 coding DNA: TGTGCCAGCAGCCCCAGAAACGAGCAGTACTTC. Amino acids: CASSPRNEQYF.

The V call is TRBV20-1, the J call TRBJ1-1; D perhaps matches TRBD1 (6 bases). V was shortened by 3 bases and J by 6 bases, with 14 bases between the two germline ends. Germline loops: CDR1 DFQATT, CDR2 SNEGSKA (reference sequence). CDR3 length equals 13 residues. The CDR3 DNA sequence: TGCAGTGCTAGTACAGGGTTGTTCTCTGAAGCTTTCTTT. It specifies CSASTGLFSEAFF.

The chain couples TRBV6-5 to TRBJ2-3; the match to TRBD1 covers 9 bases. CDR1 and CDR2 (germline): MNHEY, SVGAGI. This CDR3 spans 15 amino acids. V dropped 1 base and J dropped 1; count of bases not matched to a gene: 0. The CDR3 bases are TGTGCCAGCAGTTACTGGGACAGGGGCACAGATACGCAGTATTTT. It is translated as CASSYWDRGTDTQYF.

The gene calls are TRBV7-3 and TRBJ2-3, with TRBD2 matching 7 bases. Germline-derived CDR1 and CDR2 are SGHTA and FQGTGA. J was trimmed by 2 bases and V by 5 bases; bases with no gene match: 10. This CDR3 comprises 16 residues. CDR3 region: CASSIQAGSFTDTQYF. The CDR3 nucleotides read TGTGCCAGCAGCATCCAAGCGGGAAGTTTCACAGATACGCAGTATTTT.

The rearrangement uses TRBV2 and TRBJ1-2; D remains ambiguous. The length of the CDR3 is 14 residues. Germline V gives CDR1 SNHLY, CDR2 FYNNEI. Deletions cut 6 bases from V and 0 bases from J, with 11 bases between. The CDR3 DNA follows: TGTGCCAGCAGGGCAGGAGACCCTAACTATGGCTACACCTTC. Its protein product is CASRAGDPNYGYTF.

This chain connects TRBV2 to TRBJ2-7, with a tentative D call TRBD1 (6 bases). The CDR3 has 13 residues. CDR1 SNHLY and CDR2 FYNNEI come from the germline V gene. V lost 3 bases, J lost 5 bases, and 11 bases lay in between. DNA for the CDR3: TGTGCCAGCAGTGATCAGGGGTCGAACGAGCAGTACTTC. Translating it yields CASSDQGSNEQYF.

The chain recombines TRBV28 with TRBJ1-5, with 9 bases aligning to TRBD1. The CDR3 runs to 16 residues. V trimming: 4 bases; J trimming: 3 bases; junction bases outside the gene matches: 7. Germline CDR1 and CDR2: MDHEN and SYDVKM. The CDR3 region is CASSSPGQGINQPQHF. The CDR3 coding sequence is TGTGCCAGCAGTTCCCCGGGACAGGGTATCAATCAGCCCCAGCATTTT.

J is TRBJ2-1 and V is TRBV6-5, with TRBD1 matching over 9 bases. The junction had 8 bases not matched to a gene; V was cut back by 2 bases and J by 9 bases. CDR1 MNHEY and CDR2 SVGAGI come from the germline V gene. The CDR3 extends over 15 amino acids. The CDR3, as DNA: TGTGCCAGCAGTTACCAGGACAGGGGTAGCGGTGAGCAGTTCTTC. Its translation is CASSYQDRGSGEQFF.

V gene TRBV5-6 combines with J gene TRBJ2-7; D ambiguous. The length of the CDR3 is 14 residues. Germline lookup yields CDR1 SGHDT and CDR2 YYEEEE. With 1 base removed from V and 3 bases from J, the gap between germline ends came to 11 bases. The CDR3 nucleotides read TGTGCCAGCAGCTTGTTTCTGGGGAACTACGAGCAGTACTTC. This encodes CASSLFLGNYEQYF.

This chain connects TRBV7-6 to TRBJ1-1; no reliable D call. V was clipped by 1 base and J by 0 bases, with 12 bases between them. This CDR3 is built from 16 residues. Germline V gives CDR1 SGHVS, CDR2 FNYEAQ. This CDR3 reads CASSLGGPSMNTEAFF. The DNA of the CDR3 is TGTGCCAGCAGCTTAGGAGGCCCAAGCATGAACACTGAAGCTTTCTTT. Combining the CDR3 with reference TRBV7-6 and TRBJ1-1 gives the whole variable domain GAGVSQSPRYKVTKRGQDVALRCDPISGHVSLYWYRQALGQGPEFLTYFNYEAQQDKSGLPNDRFSAERPEGSISTLTIQRTEQRDSAMYRCASSLGGPSMNTEAFFGQGTRLTVV.

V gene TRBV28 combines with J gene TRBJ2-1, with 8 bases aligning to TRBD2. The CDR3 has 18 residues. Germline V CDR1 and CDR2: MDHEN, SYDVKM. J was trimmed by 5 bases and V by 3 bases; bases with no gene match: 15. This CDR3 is CASSFDPRSGSSHNEQFF. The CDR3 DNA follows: TGTGCCAGCAGTTTTGACCCACGGAGCGGGAGTTCGCACAATGAGCAGTTCTTC.

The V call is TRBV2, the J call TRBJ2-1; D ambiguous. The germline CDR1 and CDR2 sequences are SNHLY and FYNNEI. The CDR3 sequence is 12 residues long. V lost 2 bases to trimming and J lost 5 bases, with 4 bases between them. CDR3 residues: CASSELNNEQFF. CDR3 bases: TGTGCCAGCAGTGAACTGAACAATGAGCAGTTCTTC.

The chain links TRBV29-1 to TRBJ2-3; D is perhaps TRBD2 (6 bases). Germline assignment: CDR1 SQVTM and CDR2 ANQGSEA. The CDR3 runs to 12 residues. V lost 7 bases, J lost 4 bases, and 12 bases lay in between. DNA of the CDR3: TGCAGCGGCGGAGGGCTCGCAGATACGCAGTATTTT. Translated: CSGGGLADTQYF.

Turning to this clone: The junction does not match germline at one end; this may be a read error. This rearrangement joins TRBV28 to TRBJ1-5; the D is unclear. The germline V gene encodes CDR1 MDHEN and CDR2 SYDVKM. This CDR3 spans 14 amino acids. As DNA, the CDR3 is TGTGCCAGCAGCCAAGGCAGTTTTGACCCACTCATGAATTTT. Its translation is CASSQGSFDPLMNF.

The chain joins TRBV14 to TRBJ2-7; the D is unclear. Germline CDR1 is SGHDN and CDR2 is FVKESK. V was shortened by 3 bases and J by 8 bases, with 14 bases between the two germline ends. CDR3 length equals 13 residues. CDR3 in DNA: TGTGCCAGCAGCCAGGTCATGGCGGAGAAGCAGTACTTC. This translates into CASSQVMAEKQYF.

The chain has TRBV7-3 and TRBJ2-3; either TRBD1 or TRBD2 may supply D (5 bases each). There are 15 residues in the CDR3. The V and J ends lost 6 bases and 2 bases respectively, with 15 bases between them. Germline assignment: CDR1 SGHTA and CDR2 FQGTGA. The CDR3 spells CASRRGGEHTDTQYF. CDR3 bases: TGTGCCAGCAGACGGGGCGGAGAGCACACAGATACGCAGTATTTT. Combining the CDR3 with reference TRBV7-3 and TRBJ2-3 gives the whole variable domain GAGVSQTPSNKVTEKGKYVELRCDPISGHTALYWYRQSLGQGPEFLIYFQGTGAADDSGLPNDRFFAVRPEGSVSTLKIQRTERGDSAVYLCASRRGGEHTDTQYFGPGTRLTVL.

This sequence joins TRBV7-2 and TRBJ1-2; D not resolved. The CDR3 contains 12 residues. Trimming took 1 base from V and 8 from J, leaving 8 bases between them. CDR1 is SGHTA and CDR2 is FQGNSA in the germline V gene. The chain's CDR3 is CASSLGVGGYTF. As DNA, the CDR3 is TGTGCCAGCAGCTTAGGGGTAGGGGGCTACACCTTC.

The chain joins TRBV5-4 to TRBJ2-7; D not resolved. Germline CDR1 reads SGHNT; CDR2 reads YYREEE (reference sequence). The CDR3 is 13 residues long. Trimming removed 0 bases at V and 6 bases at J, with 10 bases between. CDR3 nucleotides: TGTGCCAGCAGCTTGGAACAGCTCCCCGAGCAGTACTTC. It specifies CASSLEQLPEQYF. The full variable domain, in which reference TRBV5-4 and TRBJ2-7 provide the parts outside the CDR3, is ETGVTQSPTHLIKTRGQQVTLRCSSQSGHNTVSWYQQALGQGPQFIFQYYREEENGRGNFPPRFSGLQFPNYSSELNVNALELDDSALYLCASSLEQLPEQYFGPGTRLTVT.

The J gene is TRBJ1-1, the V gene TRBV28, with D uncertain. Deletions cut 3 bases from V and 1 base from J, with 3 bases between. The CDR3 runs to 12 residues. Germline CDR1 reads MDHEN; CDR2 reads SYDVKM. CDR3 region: CASSFRNTEAFF. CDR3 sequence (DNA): TGTGCCAGCAGTTTCCGGAACACTGAAGCTTTCTTT.

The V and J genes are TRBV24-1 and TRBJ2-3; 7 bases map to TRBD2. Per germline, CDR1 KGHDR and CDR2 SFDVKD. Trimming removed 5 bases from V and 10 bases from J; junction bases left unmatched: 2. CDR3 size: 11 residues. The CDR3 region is CATSGLAAQYF. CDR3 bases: TGTGCCACCAGTGGTCTAGCGGCGCAGTATTTT.

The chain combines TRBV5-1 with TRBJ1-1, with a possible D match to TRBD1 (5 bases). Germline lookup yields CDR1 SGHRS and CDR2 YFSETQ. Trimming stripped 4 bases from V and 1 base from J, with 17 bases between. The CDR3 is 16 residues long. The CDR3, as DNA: TGCGCCAGCAGCACAGCCAGGGTTTTGACGAACACTGAAGCTTTCTTT. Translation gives CASSTARVLTNTEAFF.